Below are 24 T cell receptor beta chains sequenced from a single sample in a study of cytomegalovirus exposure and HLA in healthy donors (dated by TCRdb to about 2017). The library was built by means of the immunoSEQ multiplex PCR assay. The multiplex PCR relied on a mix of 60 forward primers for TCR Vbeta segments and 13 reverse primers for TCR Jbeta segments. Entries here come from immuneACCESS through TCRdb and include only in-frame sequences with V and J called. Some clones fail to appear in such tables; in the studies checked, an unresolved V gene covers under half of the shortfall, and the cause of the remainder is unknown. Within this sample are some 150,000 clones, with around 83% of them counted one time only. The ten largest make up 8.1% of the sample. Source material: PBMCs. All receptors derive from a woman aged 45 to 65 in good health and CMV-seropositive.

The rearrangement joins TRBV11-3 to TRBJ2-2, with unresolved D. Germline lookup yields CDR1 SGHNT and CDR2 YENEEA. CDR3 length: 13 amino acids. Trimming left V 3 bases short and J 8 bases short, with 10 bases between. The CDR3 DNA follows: TGTGCCAGCAGCTTCACTTCGCAAGGGGAGCTGTTTTTT. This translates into CASSFTSQGELFF.

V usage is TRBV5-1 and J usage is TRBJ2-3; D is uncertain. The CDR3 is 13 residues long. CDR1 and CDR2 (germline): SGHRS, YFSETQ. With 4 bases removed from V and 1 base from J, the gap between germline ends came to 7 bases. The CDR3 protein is CASSPGGTDTQYF. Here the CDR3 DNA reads TGCGCCAGCAGCCCAGGCGGCACAGATACGCAGTATTTT.

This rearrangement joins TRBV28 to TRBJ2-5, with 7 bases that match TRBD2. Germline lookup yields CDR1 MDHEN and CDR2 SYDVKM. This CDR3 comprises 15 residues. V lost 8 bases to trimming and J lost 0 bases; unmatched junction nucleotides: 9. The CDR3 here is CASLSGGGYQETQYF. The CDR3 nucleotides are TGTGCCAGCCTATCGGGAGGAGGTTACCAAGAGACCCAGTACTTC.

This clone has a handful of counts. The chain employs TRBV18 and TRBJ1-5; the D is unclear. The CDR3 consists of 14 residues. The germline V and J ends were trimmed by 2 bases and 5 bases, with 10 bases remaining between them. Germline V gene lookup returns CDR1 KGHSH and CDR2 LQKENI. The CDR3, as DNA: TGTGCCAGCTCACCAGGGCAAGCCGATCAGCCCCAGCATTTT. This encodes CASSPGQADQPQHF.

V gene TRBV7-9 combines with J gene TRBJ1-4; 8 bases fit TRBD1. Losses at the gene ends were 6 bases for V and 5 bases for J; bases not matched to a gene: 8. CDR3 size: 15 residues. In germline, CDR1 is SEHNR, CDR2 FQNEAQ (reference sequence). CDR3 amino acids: CASRTGASLNEKLFF. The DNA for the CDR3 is TGTGCCAGCAGGACAGGGGCGTCCTTAAATGAAAAACTGTTTTTT.

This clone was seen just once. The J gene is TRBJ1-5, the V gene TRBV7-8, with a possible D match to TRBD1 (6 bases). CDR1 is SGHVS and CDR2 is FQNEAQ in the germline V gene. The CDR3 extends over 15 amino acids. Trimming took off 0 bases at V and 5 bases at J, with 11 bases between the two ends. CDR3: CASSLAGGAHQPQHF. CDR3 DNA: TGTGCCAGCAGCTTAGCGGGGGGGGCCCATCAGCCCCAGCATTTT.

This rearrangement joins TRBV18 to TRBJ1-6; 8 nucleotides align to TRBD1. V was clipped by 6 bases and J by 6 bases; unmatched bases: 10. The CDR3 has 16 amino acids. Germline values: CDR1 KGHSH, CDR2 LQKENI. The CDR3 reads CASSVTADRGNSPLHF. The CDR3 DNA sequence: TGTGCCAGCTCCGTGACAGCAGACAGGGGTAATTCACCCCTCCACTTT.

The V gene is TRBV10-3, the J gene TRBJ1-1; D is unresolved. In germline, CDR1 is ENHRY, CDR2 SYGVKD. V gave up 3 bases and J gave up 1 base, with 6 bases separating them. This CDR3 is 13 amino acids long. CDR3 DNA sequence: TGTGCCATCAGTGAAGAGGGGAACACTGAAGCTTTCTTT. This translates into CAISEEGNTEAFF.

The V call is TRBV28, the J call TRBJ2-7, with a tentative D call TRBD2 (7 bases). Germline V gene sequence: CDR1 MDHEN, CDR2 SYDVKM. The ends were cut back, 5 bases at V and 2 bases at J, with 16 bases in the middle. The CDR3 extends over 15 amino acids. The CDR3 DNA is TGTGCCAGCAGTCCGTCGGGGGGCGTCACCTACGAGCAGTACTTC. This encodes CASSPSGGVTYEQYF.

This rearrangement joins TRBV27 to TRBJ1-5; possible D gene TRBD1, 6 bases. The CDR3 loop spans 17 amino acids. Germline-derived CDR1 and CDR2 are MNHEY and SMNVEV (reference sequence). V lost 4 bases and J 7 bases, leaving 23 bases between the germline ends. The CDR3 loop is CASSSTGTPRTGQPQHF. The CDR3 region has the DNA TGTGCCAGCAGTTCGACCGGGACACCACGCACGGGGCAGCCCCAGCATTTT.

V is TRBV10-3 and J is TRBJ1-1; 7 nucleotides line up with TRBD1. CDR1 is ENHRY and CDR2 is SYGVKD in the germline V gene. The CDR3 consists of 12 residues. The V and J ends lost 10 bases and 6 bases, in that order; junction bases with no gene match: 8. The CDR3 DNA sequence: TGTGCCACCCGGGACAGCACCCCTGAAGCTTTCTTT. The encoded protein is CATRDSTPEAFF.

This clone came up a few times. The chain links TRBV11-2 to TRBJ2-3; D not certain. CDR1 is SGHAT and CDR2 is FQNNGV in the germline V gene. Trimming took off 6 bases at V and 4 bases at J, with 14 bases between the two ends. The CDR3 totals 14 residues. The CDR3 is CASSSLAPPDTQYF. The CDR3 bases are TGTGCCAGCAGTAGCTTAGCCCCCCCAGATACGCAGTATTTT.

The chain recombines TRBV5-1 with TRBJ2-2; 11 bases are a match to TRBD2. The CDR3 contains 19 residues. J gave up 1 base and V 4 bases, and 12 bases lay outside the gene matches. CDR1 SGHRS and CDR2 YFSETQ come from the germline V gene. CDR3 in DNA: TGCGCCAGCAGCCAAAGTCGAATTAGCGGGGGGGAGAACACCGGGGAGCTGTTTTTT. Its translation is CASSQSRISGGENTGELFF. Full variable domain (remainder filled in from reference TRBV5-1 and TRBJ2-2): KAGVTQTPRYLIKTRGQQVTLSCSPISGHRSVSWYQQTPGQGLQFLFEYFSETQRNKGNFPGRFSGRQFSNSRSEMNVSTLELGDSALYLCASSQSRISGGENTGELFFGEGSRLTVL.

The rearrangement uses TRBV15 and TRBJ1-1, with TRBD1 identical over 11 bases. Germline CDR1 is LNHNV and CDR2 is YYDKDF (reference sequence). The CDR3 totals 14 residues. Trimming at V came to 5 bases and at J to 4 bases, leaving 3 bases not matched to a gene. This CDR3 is CATSSGTGGTEAFF. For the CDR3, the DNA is TGTGCCACCAGCTCCGGGACAGGGGGCACTGAAGCTTTCTTT.

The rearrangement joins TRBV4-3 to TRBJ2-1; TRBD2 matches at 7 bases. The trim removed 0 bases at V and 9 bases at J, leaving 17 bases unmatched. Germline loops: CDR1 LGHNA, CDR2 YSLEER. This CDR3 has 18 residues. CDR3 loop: CASSQDIGGGVSFGEQFF. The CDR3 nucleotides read TGCGCCAGCAGCCAAGATATTGGTGGGGGGGTCTCCTTCGGTGAGCAGTTCTTC.

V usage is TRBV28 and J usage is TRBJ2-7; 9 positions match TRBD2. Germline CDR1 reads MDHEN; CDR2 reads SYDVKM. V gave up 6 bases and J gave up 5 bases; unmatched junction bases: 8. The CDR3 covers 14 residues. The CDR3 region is CASRSVAGENEQYF. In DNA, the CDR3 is TGTGCCAGCAGGTCTGTAGCGGGAGAAAACGAGCAGTACTTC.

The CDR3: CASSEAGGGYEQYF. The CDR3 bases are TGTGCCAGCAGTGAGGCGGGAGGAGGCTACGAGCAGTACTTC. The chain employs TRBV6-4 and TRBJ2-7, with 8 nucleotides matching TRBD2. Unmatched junction bases numbered 4, after V lost 3 bases and J lost 3 bases. The CDR3 has 14 amino acids. Germline V CDR1 and CDR2: MRHNA, SNTAGT.

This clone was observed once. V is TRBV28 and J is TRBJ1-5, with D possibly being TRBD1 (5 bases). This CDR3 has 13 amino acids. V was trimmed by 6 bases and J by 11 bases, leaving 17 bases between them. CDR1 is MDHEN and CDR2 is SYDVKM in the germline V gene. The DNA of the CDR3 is TGTGCCAGCAGAACTACAAGGGGATCAGCCCAGCATTTT. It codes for CASRTTRGSAQHF.

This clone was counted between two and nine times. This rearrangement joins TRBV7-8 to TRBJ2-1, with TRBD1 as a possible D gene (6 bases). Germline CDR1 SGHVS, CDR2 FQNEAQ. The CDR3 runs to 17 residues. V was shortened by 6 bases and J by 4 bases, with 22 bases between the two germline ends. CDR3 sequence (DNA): TGTGCCAGCAGTCATTTGGCCGGAGGACAGTCGTACAATGAGCAGTTCTTC. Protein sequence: CASSHLAGGQSYNEQFF.

Here the CDR3 DNA reads TGTGCCAGTAGTATAGTTTGGGGGACACAAGCTTTCTTT. The encoded protein is CASSIVWGTQAFF. This chain links TRBV19 with TRBJ1-1; D perhaps matches TRBD1 (6 bases). CDR3 size: 13 residues. CDR1 LNHDA and CDR2 SQIVND come from the germline V gene (reference sequence). The V and J ends lost 1 base and 9 bases respectively, with 12 bases between them.

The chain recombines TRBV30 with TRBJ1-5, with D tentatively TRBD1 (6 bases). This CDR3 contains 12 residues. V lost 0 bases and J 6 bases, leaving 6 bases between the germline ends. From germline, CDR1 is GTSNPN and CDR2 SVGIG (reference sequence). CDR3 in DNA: TGTGCCTGGAGTGTACAGGGTCAGCCCCAGCATTTT. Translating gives CAWSVQGQPQHF.

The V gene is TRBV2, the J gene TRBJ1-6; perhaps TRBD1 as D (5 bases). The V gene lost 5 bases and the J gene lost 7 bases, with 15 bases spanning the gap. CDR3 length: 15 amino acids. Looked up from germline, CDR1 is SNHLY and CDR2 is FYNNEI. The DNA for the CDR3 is TGTGCCAGCAGTCCTCAGGGTTTTGCCAATTCACCCCTCCACTTT. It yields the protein CASSPQGFANSPLHF.

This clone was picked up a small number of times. The CDR3 coding sequence is TGTGCCATCAGTGATCAACAGGGGGCGAGATCCTACGAGCAGTACTTC. This gives the protein CAISDQQGARSYEQYF. This chain joins TRBV10-3 and TRBJ2-7; 9 bases match TRBD1. Germline V CDR1 and CDR2: ENHRY, SYGVKD. The V segment lost 3 bases and the J segment 1 base; nucleotides outside the gene matches: 7. The CDR3 covers 16 residues.

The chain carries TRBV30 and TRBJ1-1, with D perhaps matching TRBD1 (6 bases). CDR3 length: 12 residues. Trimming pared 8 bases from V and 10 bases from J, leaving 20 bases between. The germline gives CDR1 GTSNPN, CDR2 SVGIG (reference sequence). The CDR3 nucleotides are TGTGCCGGGGGAATTAGGGGGGGACGAGCTTTCTTT. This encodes CAGGIRGGRAFF.